The 2 T cell receptor beta chains given below trace back to one sample, sequenced in a study of cytomegalovirus exposure and HLA in healthy donors. Primers for the PCR totalled 60 Vbeta and 13 Jbeta. The repertoire was sequenced with immunoSEQ multiplex PCR; TCRdb's copy has only in-frame clones and lacks some. Found here are 75,000 to 95,000 clones, 65% of them singletons; the top ten hold about a fifth. Sequencing used PBMCs. These receptors were taken from a woman between 45 and 60 years old in good health and CMV-seropositive.

The chain employs TRBV5-4 and TRBJ2-5; 8 nucleotides agree with TRBD1. This CDR3 comprises 14 residues. Germline V gene data show CDR1 as SGHNT and CDR2 as YYREEE (reference sequence). V lost 4 bases and J lost 0; bases outside the gene matches: 2. The CDR3, as DNA: TGTGCCAGCAGCAAGGGACAGGACCAAGAGACCCAGTACTTC. This encodes CASSKGQDQETQYF.

This rearrangement joins TRBV28 to TRBJ2-6; tentative D call: TRBD1 (6 bases). The CDR3 is 18 residues long. Germline-derived CDR1 and CDR2 are MDHEN and SYDVKM. The germline V and J ends were trimmed by 4 bases and 0 bases, with 16 bases remaining between them. The CDR3 region is CASSSPTGYISGANVLTF. CDR3 in DNA: TGTGCCAGCAGTTCGCCGACAGGCTATATCTCTGGGGCCAACGTCCTGACTTTC.